This note documents a single TCR beta chain sequence. TCR beta CDR3 regions were amplified from RNA transcripts. An opening RT-PCR round employed HTBI primers and preceded a second-round multiplex PCR. TCRdb called the multiplex PCR reads again in MiXCR, with one record for every CDR3 protein. This table has about 740,000 distinct CDR3 sequences, 40% appearing once. The data originate from a study of Graves' ophthalmopathy and Graves' hyperthyroidism. The CDR3 has 15 residues. V lost 5 bases, J lost 3 bases, and 13 bases lay in between. The chain uses TRBV12-3 or TRBV12-4 and TRBJ2-2; D not certain. Source material: peripheral blood. The sequence derives from an adult man with Graves' ophthalmopathy. CDR3 sequence (DNA): TGTGCCAGCAGTCCGGACGCACGATACACCGGGGAGCTGTTTTTT. Translation gives CASSPDARYTGELFF.